A selection of T cell receptor beta chains follows, all from one sample in a study of T cell responses to AZD1222 COVID-19 vaccine. Assay: immunoSEQ multiplex PCR; the TCRdb copy retains only in-frame clones and omits some. In the table there are fewer than 200,000 clones, roughly 89% of which are singletons. The specimen comprised peripheral blood, sampled on day 0 of AZD1222 vaccination. These receptors all stem from an adult in good health. Each CDR3 is given with its conserved first and last residue. Fields, in order: clone size, D gene, V gene, J gene, CDR3 DNA, CDR3 protein. D genes are given only for firm matches. Size values are once, few and many counts, or a class for expanded clones, and some rows have none.

.	.	TRBV7-2	TRBJ1-1	TGTGCCAGCAGCTTAGGGGTAGGGAGGACTGAAGCTTTCTTT	CASSLGVGRTEAFF
.	TRBD1	TRBV27	TRBJ2-3	TGTGCCAGCAGTTTAGGGACAGCCACAGATACGCAGTATTTT	CASSLGTATDTQYF
.	.	TRBV28	TRBJ1-5	TGTGCCAGCAGTTTAACAGGGATTCAGCCCCAGCATTTT	CASSLTGIQPQHF
many	TRBD2	TRBV27	TRBJ2-7	TGTGCCAGCAGTTTATCGACTAGCGGCTACGAGCAGTACTTC	CASSLSTSGYEQYF
.	TRBD1	TRBV18	TRBJ1-2	TGTGCCAGCTCACCAACGGGACAGGGCCTCGGTGGCTACACCTTC	CASSPTGQGLGGYTF
.	TRBD2	TRBV2	TRBJ2-1	TGTGCCAGCAGTGAACTAGCGGGGACGGCTGAGCAGTTCTTC	CASSELAGTAEQFF
.	.	TRBV11-2	TRBJ2-7	TGTGCCAGCACCTATGCAGGGAGGTCCAGGGGCCGTTACGAGCAGTACTTC	CASTYAGRSRGRYEQYF
.	TRBD1	TRBV28	TRBJ2-7	TGTGCCAGCAGTACTACCGGCGTCGGACAGGGGGTCTCCTACGAGCAGTACTTC	CASSTTGVGQGVSYEQYF
few	.	TRBV15	TRBJ2-3	TGTGCCACCAGCAGAGCTCAGGGGAGCACAGATACGCAGTATTTT	CATSRAQGSTDTQYF
once	.	TRBV3-1/TRBV3-2	TRBJ1-6	TGTGCCAGCAGCCAAGGCCCAGAAAATTCACCCCTCCACTTT	CASSQGPENSPLHF
.	.	TRBV5-1	TRBJ1-1	TGCGCCAGCAGTCTCGGGCCCGAAGCTTTCTTT	CASSLGPEAFF
once	TRBD1	TRBV11-2	TRBJ1-6	TGTGCCAGCTCCGAATGGGACAGTACTAATTCACCCCTCCACTTT	CASSEWDSTNSPLHF
.	.	TRBV10-1	TRBJ1-6	TGCGCCAGCACCCGGACAATTGGGGATTCACCCCTCCACTTT	CASTRTIGDSPLHF
.	TRBD1	TRBV3-1/TRBV3-2	TRBJ1-2	TGTGCCAGCAGCCACGGGACAGGGGGACGCTATGGCTACACCTTC	CASSHGTGGRYGYTF
few	TRBD1	TRBV5-1	TRBJ1-6	TGCGCCAGCAGCTTGGGGGACAGGGATAATTCACCCCTCCACTTT	CASSLGDRDNSPLHF
.	.	TRBV9	TRBJ2-2	TGTGCCAGCAGCCCGTTATCGGGCACCGGGGAGCTGTTTTTT	CASSPLSGTGELFF
few	.	TRBV3-1/TRBV3-2	TRBJ1-1	TGTGCCAGCAGCCTCTCGACAGTAATGAACACTGAAGCTTTCTTT	CASSLSTVMNTEAFF
.	.	TRBV5-1	TRBJ2-7	TGCGCCAGCAGCCCTACAGTCAGGAGCTCCTACGAGCAGTACTTC	CASSPTVRSSYEQYF
.	.	TRBV9	TRBJ2-5	TGTGCCAGCAGCGTAGACCAAGAGACCCAGTACTTC	CASSVDQETQYF
once	TRBD1	TRBV5-6	TRBJ1-3	TGTGCCAGCAGCTTGTCATGGACAGGGTTTTCCGGAAACACCATATATTTT	CASSLSWTGFSGNTIYF
.	.	TRBV5-5	TRBJ1-6	TGTGCCAGCAGCTTAATGGGGGCTACAAATTCACCCCTCCACTTT	CASSLMGATNSPLHF
once	.	TRBV28	TRBJ1-2	TGTGCCAGCGTTCCGGGGCATTTTCCCCCGCATCACACCTTC	CASVPGHFPPHHTF
.	.	TRBV24-1	TRBJ2-7	TGTGCCACCAGTGATTCCCGGTGGGGGCCGGTCTACGAGCAGTACTTC	CATSDSRWGPVYEQYF
.	.	TRBV11-2	TRBJ1-2	TGTGCCAGCAGCTTAGGAAGCGGCGGGTTAACTAACTATGGCTACACCTTC	CASSLGSGGLTNYGYTF
once	.	TRBV4-3	TRBJ2-1	TGCGCCAGCAGCCCGCAAGCGGGACAGGACAATGAGCAGTTCTTC	CASSPQAGQDNEQFF
.	.	TRBV7-3	TRBJ2-7	TGTGCCAGCAGCTCGGTGGGGGACTACGAGCAGTACTTC	CASSSVGDYEQYF
.	TRBD1	TRBV28	TRBJ1-6	TGTGCCAGCAGGATTGGACAGGGCCCCCTCCACTTT	CASRIGQGPLHF
.	TRBD1	TRBV5-1	TRBJ2-5	TGCGCCAGCAGCCGGACAGGGGTAGAGACCCAGTACTTC	CASSRTGVETQYF
once	.	TRBV30	TRBJ1-2	TGTGCCTGGAGTGTAAGAGGGCAGGGGCGGTTCTATGGCTACACCTTC	CAWSVRGQGRFYGYTF
.	.	TRBV7-9	TRBJ2-7	TGTGCCAGCAGCTTAGGACAGAGATCCTACGAGCAGTACTTC	CASSLGQRSYEQYF
.	TRBD1	TRBV7-9	TRBJ2-7	TGTGCCAGCAGCTCAGGGGGACAGTCCTACGAGCAGTACTTC	CASSSGGQSYEQYF
.	TRBD1	TRBV7-2	TRBJ1-5	TGTGCCAGCAGCTTAGGACAGGGGGCGCAGGGGCCCCAGCATTTT	CASSLGQGAQGPQHF
once	.	TRBV7-2	TRBJ1-5	TGTGCCAGCAGCCAAGAGGGCAATCAGCCCCAGCATTTT	CASSQEGNQPQHF
.	.	TRBV9	TRBJ1-6	TGTGCCAGCAGCCCCAGAAGCCGACCGGACCTTTCTTCCCTCCACTTT	CASSPRSRPDLSSLHF